These 20 T cell receptor beta chains were all obtained from the same sample, sequenced in a study of T-cell memory formation after mild COVID-19 (dated by TCRdb to about 2021). Receptor amplification or capture employed 5' RACE. The reads were generated on an Illumina NovaSeq 6000. Using fastp at Q25 and MiXCR, TCRdb reprocessed the public reads and kept productive beta chains. Here each entry gathers all rows of one CDR3 protein and keeps the most common genes and DNA. Counted in this sample were around 50,000 distinct CDR3 sequences; 9.5% to 15% of them appeared once. The top ten clones comprise around 25% of the sample. The material sequenced was PBMCs or a T cell subset sorted from them (not recorded which). The receptor source for this set is a man between 18 and 35 years old who had mild COVID-19 (a few samples of this study predate the infection). The sample titles of this study are shuffled in the database, so cell type and time point are left out; the donor was told from shared clones.

The chain combines TRBV21-1 with TRBJ1-5; TRBD1, the table's D call, was not compared with the DNA. TRBV21-1 is a pseudogene. This CDR3 has 16 amino acids. CDR3 amino acids: CATDREDSNSNQPQHF. In DNA form, the CDR3 reads TGTGCCACCGACCGGGAAGACAGTAATAGCAATCAGCCCCAGCATTTT.

This clonotype was counted a few times. CDR3 DNA: TGCGCCAGCAGCTTGATCCAGAACACTGAAGCTTTCTTT. It specifies CASSLIQNTEAFF. The genes are TRBV5-1 and TRBJ1-1; unclear D gene. The CDR3 is 13 residues long. Germline V CDR1 and CDR2: SGHRS, YFSETQ. The V end lost 1 base, the J end lost 1 base, and 5 bases lay between the germline ends.

This clonotype was recorded many times. The gene calls are TRBV12-3 or TRBV12-4 and TRBJ2-7; no clear D. The CDR3 spans 13 residues. The V gene lost 2 bases and the J gene lost 2 bases, with 7 bases spanning the gap. The CDR3 here is CASSLTNTYEQYF. The CDR3 DNA follows: TGTGCCAGCAGTTTAACCAACACCTACGAGCAGTACTTC.

In this sample, this clonotype turned up many times. The chain carries TRBV29-1 and TRBJ2-5, with D perhaps matching TRBD1 or TRBD2 (5 bases each). CDR3 length equals 14 residues. CDR1 is SQVTM and CDR2 is ANQGSEA in the germline V gene. V was clipped by 6 bases and J by 2 bases, with 16 bases between them. The CDR3 loop reads CSVPLGGYQETQYF. CDR3 DNA: TGCAGCGTCCCGCTTGGGGGTTATCAAGAGACCCAGTACTTC.

The chain combines TRBV12-5 with TRBJ2-7, with 7 bases lining up with TRBD1. The CDR3 totals 13 residues. CDR1 is LGHNT, CDR2 FRNRAP, per germline. V gave up 4 bases and J gave up 2 bases; unmatched junction bases: 2. The CDR3 region has the DNA TGTGCTAGTGGTTCGGGACAGACCTACGAGCAGTACTTC. Translating gives CASGSGQTYEQYF. The full variable domain, completed using reference TRBV12-5 and TRBJ2-7, is DARVTQTPRHKVTEMGQEVTMRCQPILGHNTVFWYRQTMMQGLELLAYFRNRAPLDDSGMPKDRFSAEMPDATLATLKIQPSEPRDSAVYFCASGSGQTYEQYFGPGTRLTVT.

The rearrangement links TRBV20-1 to TRBJ2-3; TRBD2 matches at 9 bases. The trim removed 6 bases at V and 0 bases at J, leaving 7 bases unmatched. Germline lookup yields CDR1 DFQATT and CDR2 SNEGSKA (reference sequence). The CDR3 consists of 15 residues. DNA for the CDR3: TGCAGTGCCCCGACTACTAGCGGGAGCACAGATACGCAGTATTTT. Residues: CSAPTTSGSTDTQYF.

The chain carries TRBV6-5 and TRBJ2-7; TRBD2 matches at 9 bases. This CDR3 has 13 amino acids. Per germline, CDR1 MNHEY and CDR2 SVGAGI. The J segment lost 2 bases and the V segment lost 7 bases, leaving 3 bases of the junction unmatched. The DNA for the CDR3 is TGTGCCAGCAAACTAGCGGGCCCCTACGAGCAGTACTTC. Amino acid sequence: CASKLAGPYEQYF.

This clonotype was seen only a few times. The rearrangement uses TRBV19 and TRBJ1-1; D is unclear. CDR3 size: 13 residues. CDR1 is LNHDA, CDR2 SQIVND, per germline (reference sequence). The CDR3: CGSTFRLNTEAFF. The DNA for the CDR3 is TGTGGCTCTACCTTCCGGTTGAACACTGAAGCTTTCTTT.

DNA of the CDR3: TGTGCTAGTGGCCTCGGGGGCGGGTCAGTAGAGACCCAGTACTTC. Translation: CASGLGGGSVETQYF. The J gene is TRBJ2-5, the V gene TRBV12-5; D might be TRBD1 or TRBD2, each matching 6 bases. Germline V gene data show CDR1 as LGHNT and CDR2 as FRNRAP. The CDR3 runs 15 residues. V was clipped by 6 bases and J by 4 bases, with 18 bases between them.

The rearrangement joins TRBV7-3 to TRBJ2-3; 11 positions match TRBD2. The trim removed 8 bases at V and 4 bases at J, leaving 5 bases unmatched. Germline lookup yields CDR1 SGHTA and CDR2 FQGTGA. The CDR3 runs to 14 residues. The CDR3 loop is CASRSGGASDTQYF. The DNA for the CDR3 is TGTGCCAGCCGTAGCGGGGGGGCCTCAGATACGCAGTATTTT.

This clonotype appeared many times. The J gene is TRBJ2-5, the V gene TRBV4-1; D is uncertain. Looked up from germline, CDR1 is MGHRA and CDR2 is YSYEKL. Trimming shortened V by 4 bases and J by 1 base, and 7 bases separated the two germline ends. The CDR3 totals 13 residues. The CDR3 reads CASSRPGQETQYF. The CDR3 coding sequence is TGCGCCAGCAGCCGTCCAGGCCAAGAGACCCAGTACTTC.

This clonotype has a count of ten or more. CDR3 loop: CSARHWTSGGPAQYF. The CDR3 coding sequence is TGCAGTGCTAGGCATTGGACTAGCGGGGGCCCTGCGCAGTATTTT. The chain uses TRBV20-1 and TRBJ2-3, with TRBD2 matching over 13 bases. Germline CDR1 DFQATT, CDR2 SNEGSKA (reference sequence). V lost 3 bases, J lost 10 bases, and 10 bases stayed unmatched. CDR3 length equals 15 residues.

Ten or more counts support this clonotype. This chain links TRBV5-6 with TRBJ2-1; 7 bases map to TRBD1. Trimming at V came to 2 bases and at J to 2 bases, leaving 4 bases not matched to a gene. The CDR3 totals 15 residues. CDR1 SGHDT and CDR2 YYEEEE come from the germline V gene. The CDR3: CASSFGDRAYNEQFF. The CDR3 DNA is TGTGCCAGCAGCTTCGGCGACAGGGCCTACAATGAGCAGTTCTTC.

The rearrangement uses TRBV7-9 and TRBJ2-5; D is unresolved. Looked up from germline, CDR1 is SEHNR and CDR2 is FQNEAQ (reference sequence). V lost 1 base and J lost 6, with 6 bases in between. This CDR3 contains 12 residues. CDR3 sequence: CASSLGKKTQYF. CDR3 coding DNA: TGTGCCAGCAGCTTAGGCAAGAAGACCCAGTACTTC.

This clonotype was counted a few times. The chain is built from TRBV5-1 and TRBJ2-1; TRBD1 aligns across 8 bases. CDR3 size: 16 residues. Germline trimming cut 3 bases from V and 4 bases from J; bases unmatched to any gene: 9. CDR1 and CDR2 (germline): SGHRS, YFSETQ. The DNA of the CDR3 is TGCGCCAGCAGCTCCGTACCCGGGACAGGTTACAATGAGCAGTTCTTC. Translation gives CASSSVPGTGYNEQFF.

This clonotype was detected only a few times. The J gene is TRBJ2-7, the V gene TRBV10-2; 8 bases line up with TRBD2. The CDR3 is 15 amino acids. The germline gives CDR1 WSHSY, CDR2 SAAADI. Unmatched junction bases numbered 9, after V lost 8 bases and J lost 0 bases. CDR3 bases: TGCGCCAGCGAAAATCGCGGGGGGCACTCCTACGAGCAGTACTTC. Translating gives CASENRGGHSYEQYF.

This clonotype was seen a handful of times. The chain links TRBV5-1 to TRBJ1-1; D is possibly TRBD1 (5 bases). The CDR3 extends over 17 amino acids. V shed 1 base and J shed 0 bases, with 16 bases lying between them. CDR1 is SGHRS and CDR2 is YFSETQ in the germline V gene. CDR3 sequence reads: CASSLFGTEVMNTEAFF. Here the CDR3 DNA reads TGCGCCAGCAGCTTGTTTGGGACGGAAGTCATGAACACTGAAGCTTTCTTT.

A word on this clonotype: The junction differs from germline at one of its ends, possibly a read error. The chain combines TRBV7-2 with TRBJ1-5; unclear D gene. This CDR3 is built from 14 residues. Germline V gene lookup returns CDR1 SGHTA and CDR2 FQGNSA. CDR3 DNA sequence: TGTGCCAGCAGCCAGAGAACAAGCAATCAGCCCCAGAATTTT. It is translated as CASSQRTSNQPQNF.

This clonotype has just one count. The CDR3 loop is CASSLGLAGVEYQETQYF. The DNA for the CDR3 is TGTGCCAGCAGCTTAGGGCTAGCGGGGGTCGAGTACCAAGAGACCCAGTACTTC. The gene calls are TRBV7-9 and TRBJ2-5, with 10 bases aligning to TRBD2. CDR3 size: 18 residues. The germline V gene has CDR1 SEHNR and CDR2 FQNEAQ (reference sequence). The V segment lost 1 base and the J segment 0 bases; nucleotides outside the gene matches: 8.

This rearrangement joins TRBV5-1 to TRBJ2-7, with D maybe TRBD1 (6 bases). Between the trimmed V and J ends, which lost 5 bases and 5 bases, there was a span of 8 bases. The germline CDR1 and CDR2 sequences are SGHRS and YFSETQ. CDR3 length equals 11 residues. CDR3 sequence reads: CASSSGDEQYV. The CDR3 coding sequence is TGCGCCAGCAGTTCAGGGGACGAGCAGTACGTC.